The 9 T cell receptor beta chains listed next were all sequenced from one sample in a study of identifying expanded T cells in peripheral blood. Here immunoSEQ multiplex PCR was the method, and the copy in TCRdb shows in-frame clones only, minus some. The sample carries under 130,000 clones, about 89% recorded once. The sample comprised blood. These receptors were collected from a person aged 18 to 75 in good health.

J is TRBJ2-5 and V is TRBV9; 12 positions agree with TRBD2. CDR3 length equals 15 residues. V was pared by 7 bases and J by 5 bases, with 9 bases of the junction left unmatched. In germline, CDR1 is SGDLS, CDR2 YYNGEE. CDR3 amino acids: CASSRTSGVRETQYF. The CDR3 DNA reads as TGTGCCAGCTCCCGGACTAGCGGGGTGCGGGAGACCCAGTACTTC.

The chain carries TRBV4-1 and TRBJ1-4; 11 nucleotides match TRBD1. The germline V gene has CDR1 MGHRA and CDR2 YSYEKL. This CDR3 contains 16 residues. V lost 3 bases to trimming and J lost 5 bases; unmatched junction nucleotides: 5. The CDR3 DNA reads as TGCGCCAGCAGCCAGTCCGGGACAGGGGGGAATGAAAAACTGTTTTTT. Translating it yields CASSQSGTGGNEKLFF.

J is TRBJ1-3 and V is TRBV5-1; the D gene is possibly TRBD1 (5 bases). This CDR3 comprises 16 residues. Germline-derived CDR1 and CDR2 are SGHRS and YFSETQ. Trimming removed 1 base at V and 1 base at J, with 12 bases between. Here the CDR3 reads CASSLSGPHSGNTIYF. The CDR3 DNA follows: TGCGCCAGCAGCTTGTCAGGGCCCCATTCTGGAAACACCATATATTTT.

The chain links TRBV30 to TRBJ2-6; D gene uncertain. V lost 5 bases and J 0 bases, leaving 11 bases between the germline ends. Germline-derived CDR1 and CDR2 are GTSNPN and SVGIG (reference sequence). The CDR3 is 15 residues long. CDR3 in DNA: TGTGCCTGGGGTTATGAGGCCTCTGGGGCCAACGTCCTGACTTTC. Protein sequence: CAWGYEASGANVLTF.

This clone turned up a few times. The V gene is TRBV11-2, the J gene TRBJ1-3; D is unclear. The CDR3 length is 11 residues. Per germline, CDR1 SGHAT and CDR2 FQNNGV. Trimming left V 3 bases short and J 8 bases short, with 5 bases between. CDR3 DNA: TGTGCCAGCAGCTTGGGCGACACCATATATTTT. Translated, it gives CASSLGDTIYF.

This chain joins TRBV2 and TRBJ2-1; 8 bases map to TRBD2. V gave up 3 bases and J gave up 10 bases; unmatched junction bases: 11. This CDR3 is built from 15 residues. Germline assignment: CDR1 SNHLY and CDR2 FYNNEI. In DNA form, the CDR3 reads TGTGCCAGCAGTGACACTAGCGGTGCCCCCGGGGAGCAGTTCTTC. This gives the protein CASSDTSGAPGEQFF.

V gene TRBV13 combines with J gene TRBJ1-1; D may be TRBD1 (5 bases). The V gene's germline CDR1 is PRHDT and CDR2 FYEKMQ (reference sequence). CDR3 length: 14 amino acids. Trimming stripped 0 bases from V and 1 base from J, with 6 bases between. CDR3 residues: CASSLGQANTEAFF. Here the CDR3 DNA reads TGTGCCAGCAGCTTAGGACAGGCGAACACTGAAGCTTTCTTT.

The CDR3 DNA reads TGTGCCAGCAGCTTGTTCTGGGGAGCCGGGGAGACCCAGTACTTC. Encoded protein: CASSLFWGAGETQYF. The chain couples TRBV5-4 to TRBJ2-5, with TRBD2 as a possible D gene (5 bases). This CDR3 comprises 15 residues. Trimming took off 1 base at V and 5 bases at J, with 15 bases between the two ends. The germline V gene encodes CDR1 SGHNT and CDR2 YYREEE (reference sequence).

CDR3 sequence (DNA): TGTGCCAGCAGCCAGTTACAGGTTTGGTCTGAAGCTTTCTTT. It is translated as CASSQLQVWSEAFF. The chain is built from TRBV4-2 and TRBJ1-1; the D gene is possibly TRBD1 (5 bases). Deletions cut 3 bases from V and 6 bases from J, with 14 bases between. CDR1 and CDR2 from the germline V gene are LGHNA and YNFKEQ. The CDR3 loop spans 14 amino acids.